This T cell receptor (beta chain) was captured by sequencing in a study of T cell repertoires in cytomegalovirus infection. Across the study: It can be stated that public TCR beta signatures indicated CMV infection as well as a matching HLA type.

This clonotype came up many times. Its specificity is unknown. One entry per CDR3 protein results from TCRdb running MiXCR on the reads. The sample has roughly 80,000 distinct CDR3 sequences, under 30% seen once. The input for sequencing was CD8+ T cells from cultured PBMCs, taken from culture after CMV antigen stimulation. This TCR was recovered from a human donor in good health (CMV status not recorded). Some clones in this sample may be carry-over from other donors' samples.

In DNA, the CDR3 is TGTGCCAGCAGCTTACCTAGCGGGAGGGAAAACAATGAGCAGTTCTTC. Translation gives CASSLPSGRENNEQFF. The chain couples TRBV7-9 to TRBJ2-1, with 12 bases matching TRBD2. This CDR3 has 16 residues. Germline V CDR1 and CDR2: SEHNR, FQNEAQ (reference sequence). V was pared by 2 bases and J by 5 bases, with 4 bases of the junction left unmatched.